Reported below is one TCR beta chain. Antigen specificity is unknown. The data stem from a study of CD8 T cells in ankylosing spondylitis. General study points: CD8+ cells made up the disease-linked clones, which were relatively rare in peripheral blood.

In TCRdb, the 5' RACE reads were re-called with MiXCR into one record per CDR3 protein. This sample carries 340,000 or so distinct CDR3 sequences, roughly 15% of them seen once, and the ten largest clones take approximately 0.99%. CDR3 length equals 11 residues. Trimming removed 6 bases from V and 7 bases from J, with 9 bases in between. The chain employs TRBV12-3 or TRBV12-4 and TRBJ1-1; D uncertain. Sequencing input: blood, either unsorted or a sorted T cell fraction (not recorded which). The receptor was derived from a male donor with ankylosing spondylitis or in good health (not recorded which). Here the CDR3 reads CASRSRGEAFF. The CDR3 coding sequence is TGTGCCAGCAGATCCCGGGGTGAAGCTTTCTTT.